One and the same sample provided the 27 T cell receptor beta chains below, sequenced in a study of identical twins. Using its own MiXCR run on the 5' RACE reads, TCRdb lists one record per CDR3 protein. This sample yields around 300,000 distinct CDR3 sequences, of which about 8.9% are seen a single time; approximately 2% belongs to the top ten. These data were likewise used in another study, on yellow fever vaccine responses in identical twins.

Specimen: memory (CD45RO+) T cells sorted from blood. The origin of the receptors is a woman younger than 30 in good health.

The chain couples TRBV9 to TRBJ2-5; TRBD2 agrees at 16 bases. The CDR3 sequence is 21 residues long. Germline V lookup: CDR1 SGDLS, CDR2 YYNGEE. J gave up 4 bases and V 3 bases, and 18 bases lay outside the gene matches. This chain's CDR3 is CASSATTSGTSGGARRETQYF. The CDR3, as DNA: TGTGCCAGCAGCGCTACAACCTCCGGGACTAGCGGGGGGGCGAGGCGAGAGACCCAGTACTTC.

The chain has TRBV6-5 and TRBJ1-5, with D possibly TRBD1 on 6 matching bases. V was clipped by 6 bases and J by 3 bases, with 18 bases between them. The CDR3 spans 16 residues. CDR1 and CDR2 from the germline V gene are MNHEY and SVGAGI. CDR3 coding DNA: TGTGCCAGCAGGTCCTCCGAGACAGGAGCCAATCAGCCCCAGCATTTT. It translates to CASRSSETGANQPQHF.

V gene TRBV7-8 combines with J gene TRBJ1-1; D remains unclear. This CDR3 has 14 residues. Germline CDR1 reads SGHVS; CDR2 reads FQNEAQ. Trimming stripped 2 bases from V and 5 bases from J, with 12 bases between. The CDR3 is CASSLNPLGTEAFF. As DNA, the CDR3 is TGTGCCAGCAGCTTAAACCCTTTAGGGACTGAAGCTTTCTTT.

The V and J genes are TRBV3-1 and TRBJ1-5, with 12 bases identical to TRBD1. V lost 7 bases to trimming and J lost 6 bases; unmatched junction nucleotides: 7. CDR1 and CDR2 (germline): LGHDT, YNNKEL (reference sequence). The CDR3 is 15 residues long. The chain's CDR3 is CASTLGTGGGQPQHF. CDR3 DNA: TGTGCCAGCACCTTAGGGACAGGGGGCGGTCAGCCCCAGCATTTT.

This clonotype was counted many times. The chain recombines TRBV7-8 with TRBJ2-5, with 16 bases that match TRBD2. J gave up 2 bases and V 0 bases, and 6 bases lay outside the gene matches. The CDR3 length is 19 residues. Germline values: CDR1 SGHVS, CDR2 FQNEAQ. The DNA for the CDR3 is TGTGCCAGCAGCTTAGCGCGGGGACTAGCGGGGGGGCGTCAAGAGACCCAGTACTTC. Protein product: CASSLARGLAGGRQETQYF.

Worth noting for this clonotype: The CDR3 does not close with the conserved phenylalanine or tryptophan, likely indicating a read error. The limits of the CDR3 on the DNA are not certain, so only TCRdb's listed CDR3 is given. The J gene is TRBJ2-7, the V gene TRBV5-4; the D call of TRBD2 is as the table states it, not checked on the DNA. Including both end residues, the CDR3 is 11 amino acids long. The V gene's germline CDR1 is SGHNT and CDR2 YYREEE (reference sequence). Here the CDR3 reads CASSSSGRVSS.

This clonotype came up many times. The chain couples TRBV6-1 to TRBJ2-5; 13 nucleotides align to TRBD2. Per germline, CDR1 MNHNS and CDR2 SASEGT. J was trimmed by 5 bases and V by 5 bases; bases with no gene match: 8. The CDR3 extends over 16 amino acids. CDR3 nucleotides: TGTGCCAGCAGTAATAAGGTGGGACTAGCGGGGGAGACCCAGTACTTC. Amino acids: CASSNKVGLAGETQYF.

This chain joins TRBV10-3 and TRBJ2-7, with 10 bases identical to TRBD2. V gave up 0 bases and J gave up 0 bases; unmatched junction bases: 8. The CDR3 loop spans 18 amino acids. The germline V gene has CDR1 ENHRY and CDR2 SYGVKD. The CDR3 here is CAISESPLAGAFSYEQYF. In DNA, the CDR3 is TGTGCCATCAGTGAGTCACCCCTAGCGGGGGCCTTCTCCTACGAGCAGTACTTC.

This clonotype came up many times. The chain carries TRBV6-1 and TRBJ1-1; 9 nucleotides align to TRBD1. Germline lookup yields CDR1 MNHNS and CDR2 SASEGT. V lost 3 bases to trimming and J lost 1 base; unmatched junction nucleotides: 3. The CDR3 has 15 amino acids. The CDR3 DNA sequence: TGTGCCAGCAGTGACTGGACAGGGGCGAACACTGAAGCTTTCTTT. This translates into CASSDWTGANTEAFF.

This clonotype was seen many times. The chain recombines TRBV5-5 with TRBJ2-1; TRBD2 matches 7 bases. Germline trimming cut 4 bases from V and 6 bases from J; bases unmatched to any gene: 13. Per germline, CDR1 SGHKS and CDR2 YYEKEE (reference sequence). The CDR3 totals 16 residues. CDR3 nucleotide sequence: TGTGCCAGCAGCACGAATGGAGGCCTAGCGGCCAATGAGCAGTTCTTC. Its translation is CASSTNGGLAANEQFF. The variable domain in full, with the rest retrieved from reference TRBV5-5 and TRBJ2-1, is DAGVTQSPTHLIKTRGQQVTLRCSPISGHKSVSWYQQVLGQGPQFIFQYYEKEERGRGNFPDRFSARQFPNYSSELNVNALLLGDSALYLCASSTNGGLAANEQFFGPGTRLTVL.

This clonotype was observed a handful of times. The V and J genes are TRBV6-5 and TRBJ1-1; D not resolved. The germline V gene has CDR1 MNHEY and CDR2 SVGAGI. This CDR3 comprises 14 residues. Trimming removed 4 bases at V and 3 bases at J, with 12 bases between. The DNA for the CDR3 is TGTGCCAGCAGTTCGACTTTTGGGGACACTGAAGCTTTCTTT. As protein: CASSSTFGDTEAFF.

This clonotype was observed at least ten times. The chain links TRBV20-1 to TRBJ1-2; no definite D call. Per the germline V gene, CDR1 is DFQATT and CDR2 is SNEGSKA (reference sequence). The CDR3 has 15 residues. V gave up 5 bases and J gave up 5 bases, with 21 bases separating them. The CDR3 coding sequence is TGCAGTGCTGCCCCGGGAACACCGGGAGGGTATGGCTACACCTTC. It encodes CSAAPGTPGGYGYTF.

This clonotype was counted between two and nine times. The CDR3 sequence: CASSGLSDFSNQPQHF. The CDR3 DNA reads as TGTGCCAGCAGTGGGTTGAGTGATTTTAGCAATCAGCCCCAGCATTTT. The J gene is TRBJ1-5, the V gene TRBV2; D is unclear. The CDR3 loop spans 16 amino acids. CDR1 is SNHLY and CDR2 is FYNNEI in the germline V gene. The V end was cut by 4 bases, the J end by 0 bases, with 13 bases between. The whole variable domain, filled in from reference TRBV2 and TRBJ1-5, reads EPEVTQTPSHQVTQMGQEVILRCVPISNHLYFYWYRQILGQKVEFLVSFYNNEISEKSEIFDDQFSVERPDGSNFTLKIRSTKLEDSAMYFCASSGLSDFSNQPQHFGDGTRLSIL.

The chain carries TRBV3-1 and TRBJ2-1; D gene uncertain. CDR1 is LGHDT, CDR2 YNNKEL, per germline (reference sequence). CDR3 length: 15 residues. Trimming left V 1 base short and J 4 bases short, with 11 bases between. CDR3 DNA: TGTGCCAGCAGCCAAGCGTCTATTACTTACAATGAGCAGTTCTTC. This sequence encodes CASSQASITYNEQFF.

The V and J genes are TRBV18 and TRBJ2-1, with TRBD2 identical over 9 bases. The CDR3 contains 16 residues. V lost 5 bases to trimming and J lost 1 base; unmatched junction nucleotides: 6. Germline assignment: CDR1 KGHSH and CDR2 LQKENI. CDR3 bases: TGTGCCAGCTCAGCTAGCGGGACCTCTTCCTACAATGAGCAGTTCTTC. Protein product: CASSASGTSSYNEQFF.

The chain carries TRBV7-2 and TRBJ2-1; D is possibly TRBD1 (5 bases). The CDR3 loop spans 13 amino acids. Trimming took 5 bases from V and 10 from J, leaving 15 bases between them. Per germline, CDR1 SGHTA and CDR2 FQGNSA. The CDR3 region is CASSRAYGAEQFF. CDR3 bases: TGTGCCAGCAGCCGTGCCTATGGGGCAGAGCAGTTCTTC.

Ten or more counts support this clonotype. The chain employs TRBV6-2 or TRBV6-3 and TRBJ2-6; D is unclear. The V end was cut by 5 bases, the J end by 0 bases, with 23 bases between. Per germline, CDR1 MNHEY and CDR2 SVGEGT. This CDR3 is 20 amino acids long. The CDR3 loop reads CASSHTITPKVNSGANVLTF. The CDR3 DNA follows: TGTGCCAGCAGTCACACGATAACTCCCAAAGTCAACTCTGGGGCCAACGTCCTGACTTTC.

This clonotype has only a few counts. The gene calls are TRBV7-9 and TRBJ1-3; possibly TRBD1 for D (6 bases). This CDR3 contains 16 residues. The ends were cut back, 6 bases at V and 2 bases at J, with 17 bases in the middle. The germline gives CDR1 SEHNR, CDR2 FQNEAQ (reference sequence). The CDR3 sequence is CASRFSRDIPGNTIYF. CDR3 coding DNA: TGTGCCAGCAGGTTTTCCAGGGACATCCCTGGAAACACCATATATTTT.

V and J are TRBV5-1 and TRBJ2-5, with 14 bases lining up with TRBD2. V was pared by 0 bases and J by 5 bases, with 9 bases of the junction left unmatched. Germline-derived CDR1 and CDR2 are SGHRS and YFSETQ. CDR3 length: 18 amino acids. The CDR3 here is CASSLAPGTSGSKETQYF. Written as DNA, the CDR3 is TGCGCCAGCAGCTTGGCCCCCGGGACTAGCGGGAGTAAGGAGACCCAGTACTTC.

This chain links TRBV6-1 with TRBJ2-3; no definite D call. CDR1 is MNHNS, CDR2 SASEGT, per germline. V lost 3 bases, J lost 6 bases, and 13 bases lay in between. CDR3 length equals 14 residues. The CDR3 DNA is TGTGCCAGCAGTGATCTCCGTGACCCGGATACGCAGTATTTT. This encodes CASSDLRDPDTQYF.

The gene calls are TRBV7-6 and TRBJ1-1, with 7 positions matching TRBD1. The germline V gene has CDR1 SGHVS and CDR2 FNYEAQ. V lost 5 bases and J lost 3; bases outside the gene matches: 6. The CDR3 totals 14 residues. CDR3 residues: CASSLSTGHTEAFF. DNA of the CDR3: TGTGCCAGCAGCCTATCGACAGGGCACACTGAAGCTTTCTTT.

This clonotype came up many times. CDR3 in amino acids: CASSWGQGNNEQFF. As DNA, the CDR3 is TGCGCCAGCAGCTGGGGACAGGGGAACAATGAGCAGTTCTTC. The chain combines TRBV5-1 with TRBJ2-1; 10 nucleotides match TRBD1. Germline V lookup: CDR1 SGHRS, CDR2 YFSETQ. The trim removed 3 bases at V and 5 bases at J, leaving 2 bases unmatched. The CDR3 length is 14 residues.

In this sample, this clonotype is medium-sized. The gene calls are TRBV28 and TRBJ2-5, with 10 bases matching TRBD1. Trimming cost V 1 base and J 1 base; bases outside gene matches: 3. Germline CDR1 and CDR2: MDHEN and SYDVKM. The CDR3 has 16 residues. The CDR3 reads CASSLLGTGAQETQYF. Here the CDR3 DNA reads TGTGCCAGCAGTTTATTGGGGACAGGGGCCCAAGAGACCCAGTACTTC.

At least ten counts were recorded for this clonotype. The chain joins TRBV3-1 to TRBJ2-2; D is unresolved. Trimming took 1 base from V and 0 from J, leaving 6 bases between them. Germline V lookup: CDR1 LGHDT, CDR2 YNNKEL (reference sequence). The CDR3 sequence is 15 residues long. The CDR3 spells CASSQGGSNTGELFF. CDR3 DNA sequence: TGTGCCAGCAGCCAAGGGGGATCGAACACCGGGGAGCTGTTTTTT.

The table lists this clonotype with many counts. V usage is TRBV4-1 and J usage is TRBJ1-3; no clear D gene. Looked up from germline, CDR1 is MGHRA and CDR2 is YSYEKL. Trimming shortened V by 2 bases and J by 0 bases, and 11 bases separated the two germline ends. CDR3 size: 16 residues. The CDR3 spells CASSQFGASSGNTIYF. The CDR3 nucleotides read TGCGCCAGCAGCCAATTTGGAGCGAGCTCTGGAAACACCATATATTTT.

The chain is built from TRBV4-1 and TRBJ1-1, with D perhaps matching TRBD1 (5 bases). Germline values: CDR1 MGHRA, CDR2 YSYEKL. CDR3 length: 13 amino acids. Trimming shortened V by 0 bases and J by 12 bases, and 14 bases separated the two germline ends. The CDR3 protein is CASSQDLGAGPFF. The CDR3 DNA reads as TGCGCCAGCAGCCAAGATCTAGGGGCCGGGCCTTTCTTT.

Only a few counts were recorded for this clonotype. V gene TRBV2 combines with J gene TRBJ2-2; the match to TRBD1 covers 7 bases. With V trimmed by 4 bases and J by 2 bases, 7 bases remained unmatched. Looked up from germline, CDR1 is SNHLY and CDR2 is FYNNEI. The CDR3 extends over 16 amino acids. As DNA, the CDR3 is TGTGCCAGCAGTGTACGACAGGGCCCCAACACCGGGGAGCTGTTTTTT. Protein product: CASSVRQGPNTGELFF.